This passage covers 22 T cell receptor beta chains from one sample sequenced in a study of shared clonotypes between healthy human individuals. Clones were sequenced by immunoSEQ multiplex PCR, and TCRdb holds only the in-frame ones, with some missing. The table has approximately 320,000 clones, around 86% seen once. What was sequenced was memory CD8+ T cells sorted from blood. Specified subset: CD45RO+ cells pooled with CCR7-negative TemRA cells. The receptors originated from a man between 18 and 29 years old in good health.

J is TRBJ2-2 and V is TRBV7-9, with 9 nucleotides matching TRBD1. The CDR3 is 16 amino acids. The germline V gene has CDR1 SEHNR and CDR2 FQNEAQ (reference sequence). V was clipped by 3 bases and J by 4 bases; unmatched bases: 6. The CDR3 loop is CASSFRTGEGTGELFF. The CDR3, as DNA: TGTGCCAGCAGCTTTCGGACAGGGGAGGGCACCGGGGAGCTGTTTTTT.

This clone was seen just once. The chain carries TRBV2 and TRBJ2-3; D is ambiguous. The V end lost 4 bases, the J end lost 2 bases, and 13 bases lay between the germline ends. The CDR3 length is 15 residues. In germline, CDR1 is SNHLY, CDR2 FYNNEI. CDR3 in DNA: TGTGCCAGCAGTGGTTGGGCTGATTCCACAGATACGCAGTATTTT. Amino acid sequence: CASSGWADSTDTQYF.

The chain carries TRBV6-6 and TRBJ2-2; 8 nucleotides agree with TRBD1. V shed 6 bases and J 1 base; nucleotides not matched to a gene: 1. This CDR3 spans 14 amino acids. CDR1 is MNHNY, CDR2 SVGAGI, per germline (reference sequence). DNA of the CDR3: TGTGCCAGCAGCGGGACAGGGAACACCGGGGAGCTGTTTTTT. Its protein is CASSGTGNTGELFF.

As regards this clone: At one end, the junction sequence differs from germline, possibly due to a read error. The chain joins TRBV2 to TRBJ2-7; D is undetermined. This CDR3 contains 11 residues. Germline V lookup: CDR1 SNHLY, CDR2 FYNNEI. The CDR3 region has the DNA TGTGCCAGCAGGGAAGCCTACGAGCAGTACTTC. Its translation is CASREAYEQYF. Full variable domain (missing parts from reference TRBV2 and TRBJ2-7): EPEVTQTPSHQVTQMGQEVILRCVPISNHLYFYWYRQILGQKVEFLVSFYNNEISEKSEIFDDQFSVERPDGSNFTLKIRSTKLEDSAMYFCASREAYEQYFGPGTRLTVT.

CDR3 sequence: CASSYRLTGESTTNEKLFF. The CDR3 nucleotides are TGTGCCAGCAGTTACCGACTCACGGGGGAGAGCACAACTAATGAAAAACTGTTTTTT. The chain uses TRBV6-7 and TRBJ1-4; weak D call: TRBD1 (5 bases). TRBV6-7 is identified as an open reading frame with a role that is uncertain. Trimming took off 2 bases at V and 0 bases at J, with 19 bases between the two ends. The CDR3 is made up of 19 amino acids.

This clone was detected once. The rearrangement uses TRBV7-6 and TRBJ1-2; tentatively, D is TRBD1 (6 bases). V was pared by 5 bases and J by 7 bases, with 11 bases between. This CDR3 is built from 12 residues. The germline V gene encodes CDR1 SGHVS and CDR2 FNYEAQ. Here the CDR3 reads CASSTGYSGYTF. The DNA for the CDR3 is TGTGCCAGCAGCACAGGGTACAGTGGCTACACCTTC.

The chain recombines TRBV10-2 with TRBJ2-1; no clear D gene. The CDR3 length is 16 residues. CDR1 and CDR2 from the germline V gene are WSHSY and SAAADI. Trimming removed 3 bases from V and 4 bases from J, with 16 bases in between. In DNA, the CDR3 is TGCGCCAGCAGTGACCCGGACGGTTCCGCTTACAATGAGCAGTTCTTC. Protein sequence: CASSDPDGSAYNEQFF.

This CDR3 is CASSYDNSDTGELFF. The DNA for the CDR3 is TGTGCCAGCAGTTACGACAACTCCGACACCGGGGAGCTGTTTTTT. The chain uses TRBV28 and TRBJ2-2; D uncertain. The germline V and J ends were trimmed by 4 bases and 3 bases, with 12 bases remaining between them. The germline CDR1 and CDR2 sequences are MDHEN and SYDVKM. The CDR3 has 15 residues. Combining the CDR3 with reference TRBV28 and TRBJ2-2 gives the whole variable domain DVKVTQSSRYLVKRTGEKVFLECVQDMDHENMFWYRQDPGLGLRLIYFSYDVKMKEKGDIPEGYSVSREKKERFSLILESASTNQTSMYLCASSYDNSDTGELFFGEGSRLTVL.

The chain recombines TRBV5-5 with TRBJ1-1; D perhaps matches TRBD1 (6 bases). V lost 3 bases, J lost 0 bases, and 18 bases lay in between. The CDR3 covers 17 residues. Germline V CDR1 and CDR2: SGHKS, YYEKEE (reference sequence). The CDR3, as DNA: TGTGCCAGCAGCTCCGGGACACCTCGACCGTTGAACACTGAAGCTTTCTTT. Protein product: CASSSGTPRPLNTEAFF.

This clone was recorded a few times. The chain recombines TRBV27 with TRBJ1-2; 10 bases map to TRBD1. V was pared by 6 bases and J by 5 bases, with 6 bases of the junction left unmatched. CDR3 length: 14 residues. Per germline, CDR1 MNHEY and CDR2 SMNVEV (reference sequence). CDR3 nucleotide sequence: TGTGCCAGCAGCCTGACAGGGGGCGAATATGGCTACACCTTC. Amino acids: CASSLTGGEYGYTF.

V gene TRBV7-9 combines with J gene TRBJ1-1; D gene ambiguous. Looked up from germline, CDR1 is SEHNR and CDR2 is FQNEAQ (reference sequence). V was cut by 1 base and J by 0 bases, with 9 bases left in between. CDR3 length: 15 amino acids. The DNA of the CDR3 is TGTGCCAGCAGCTTAGAGAGGCAGCTGAACACTGAAGCTTTCTTT. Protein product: CASSLERQLNTEAFF.

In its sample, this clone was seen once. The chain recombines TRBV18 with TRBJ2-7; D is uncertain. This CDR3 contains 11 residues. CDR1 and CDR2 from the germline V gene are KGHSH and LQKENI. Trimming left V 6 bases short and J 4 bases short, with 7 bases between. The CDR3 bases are TGTGCCAGCTCCTCGGGTTACGAGCAGTACTTC. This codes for CASSSGYEQYF.

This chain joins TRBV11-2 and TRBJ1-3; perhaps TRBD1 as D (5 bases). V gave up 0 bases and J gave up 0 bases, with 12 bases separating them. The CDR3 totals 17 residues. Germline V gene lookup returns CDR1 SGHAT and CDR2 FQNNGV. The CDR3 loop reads CASSLDLRDLSGNTIYF. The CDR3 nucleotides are TGTGCCAGCAGCTTAGATTTGCGGGACCTCTCTGGAAACACCATATATTTT.

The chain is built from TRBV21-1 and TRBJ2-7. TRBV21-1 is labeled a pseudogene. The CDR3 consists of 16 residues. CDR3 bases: TGTGCCAGCAGGTTTGAAAGAAACGGCTATCATCACGAGCAGTACTTC. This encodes CASRFERNGYHHEQYF.

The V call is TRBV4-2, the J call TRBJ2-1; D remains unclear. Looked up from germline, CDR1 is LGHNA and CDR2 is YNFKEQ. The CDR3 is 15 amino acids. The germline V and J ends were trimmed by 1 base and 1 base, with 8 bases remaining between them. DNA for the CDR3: TGTGCCAGCAGCCAAGTAGAGGTTTCCTACAATGAGCAGTTCTTC. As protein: CASSQVEVSYNEQFF.

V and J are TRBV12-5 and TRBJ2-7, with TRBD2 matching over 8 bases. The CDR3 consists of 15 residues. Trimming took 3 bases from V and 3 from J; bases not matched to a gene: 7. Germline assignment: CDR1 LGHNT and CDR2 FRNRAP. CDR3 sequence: CASGLSAGVRYEQYF. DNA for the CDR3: TGTGCTAGTGGTTTATCAGCGGGAGTACGCTACGAGCAGTACTTC. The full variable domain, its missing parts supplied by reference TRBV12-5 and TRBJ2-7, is DARVTQTPRHKVTEMGQEVTMRCQPILGHNTVFWYRQTMMQGLELLAYFRNRAPLDDSGMPKDRFSAEMPDATLATLKIQPSEPRDSAVYFCASGLSAGVRYEQYFGPGTRLTVT.

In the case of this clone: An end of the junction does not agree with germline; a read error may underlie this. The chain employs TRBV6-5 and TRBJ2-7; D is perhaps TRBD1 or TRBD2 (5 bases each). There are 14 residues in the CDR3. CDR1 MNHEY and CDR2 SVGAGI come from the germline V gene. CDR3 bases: TGTGCCAGCAGCTACTTTGAGGGGTCCAACGAGCAGTACTTC. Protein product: CASSYFEGSNEQYF.

CDR3 protein: CASSQDGTSIDEQFF. CDR3 nucleotides: TGCGCCAGCAGCCAAGATGGGACTTCGATCGATGAGCAGTTCTTC. V is TRBV4-1 and J is TRBJ2-1, with D possibly matching TRBD2 (6 bases). The germline V and J ends were trimmed by 0 bases and 8 bases, with 14 bases remaining between them. The CDR3 loop spans 15 amino acids. From germline, CDR1 is MGHRA and CDR2 YSYEKL.

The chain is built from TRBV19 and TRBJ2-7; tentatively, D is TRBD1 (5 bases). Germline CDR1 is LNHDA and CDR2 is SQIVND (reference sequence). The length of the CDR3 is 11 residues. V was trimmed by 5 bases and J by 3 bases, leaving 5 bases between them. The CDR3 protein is CASSQGYEQYF. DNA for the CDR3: TGTGCCAGTAGTCAGGGCTACGAGCAGTACTTC.

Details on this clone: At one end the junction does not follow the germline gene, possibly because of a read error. The CDR3 bases are TGTGCTAGCAGCGTACCGGGTTCAGCGGGTCAGCCCCAGCATTTT. It yields the protein CASSVPGSAGQPQHF. The chain has TRBV7-7 and TRBJ1-5; D remains unclear. In germline, CDR1 is SSHAT, CDR2 FNYEAQ (reference sequence). The CDR3 contains 15 residues.

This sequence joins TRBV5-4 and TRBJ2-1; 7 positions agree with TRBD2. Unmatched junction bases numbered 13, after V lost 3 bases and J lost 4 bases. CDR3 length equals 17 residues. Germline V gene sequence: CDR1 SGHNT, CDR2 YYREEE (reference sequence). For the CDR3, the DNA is TGTGCCAGCAGCTGGGGGAGGGCAGGCACCCTTTACAATGAGCAGTTCTTC. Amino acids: CASSWGRAGTLYNEQFF. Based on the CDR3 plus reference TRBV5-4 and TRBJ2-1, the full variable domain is ETGVTQSPTHLIKTRGQQVTLRCSSQSGHNTVSWYQQALGQGPQFIFQYYREEENGRGNFPPRFSGLQFPNYSSELNVNALELDDSALYLCASSWGRAGTLYNEQFFGPGTRLTVL.

CDR3 loop: CASSFTGEGASPLHF. The CDR3 bases are TGCGCCAGCAGCTTCACGGGAGAGGGGGCTTCACCCCTCCACTTT. The chain has TRBV4-1 and TRBJ1-6; 7 bases are a match to TRBD1. The ends lost 5 bases at V and 9 bases at J; junction bases unmatched: 10. CDR3 length: 15 residues. Germline CDR1 and CDR2: MGHRA and YSYEKL.